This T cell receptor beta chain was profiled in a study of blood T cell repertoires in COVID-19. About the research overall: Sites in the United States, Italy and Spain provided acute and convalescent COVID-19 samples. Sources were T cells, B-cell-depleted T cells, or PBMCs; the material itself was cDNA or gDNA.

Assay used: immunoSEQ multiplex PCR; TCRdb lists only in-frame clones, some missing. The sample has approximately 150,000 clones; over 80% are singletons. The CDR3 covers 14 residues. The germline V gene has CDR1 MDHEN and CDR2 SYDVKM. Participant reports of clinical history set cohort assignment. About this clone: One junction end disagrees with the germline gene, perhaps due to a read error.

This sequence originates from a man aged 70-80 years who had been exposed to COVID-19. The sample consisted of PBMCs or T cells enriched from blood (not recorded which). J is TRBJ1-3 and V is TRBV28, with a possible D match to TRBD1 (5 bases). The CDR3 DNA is TGTGCCAGCAGTTTATTGCAGGGTGGAGACACCATATATTTT. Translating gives CASSLLQGGDTIYF.